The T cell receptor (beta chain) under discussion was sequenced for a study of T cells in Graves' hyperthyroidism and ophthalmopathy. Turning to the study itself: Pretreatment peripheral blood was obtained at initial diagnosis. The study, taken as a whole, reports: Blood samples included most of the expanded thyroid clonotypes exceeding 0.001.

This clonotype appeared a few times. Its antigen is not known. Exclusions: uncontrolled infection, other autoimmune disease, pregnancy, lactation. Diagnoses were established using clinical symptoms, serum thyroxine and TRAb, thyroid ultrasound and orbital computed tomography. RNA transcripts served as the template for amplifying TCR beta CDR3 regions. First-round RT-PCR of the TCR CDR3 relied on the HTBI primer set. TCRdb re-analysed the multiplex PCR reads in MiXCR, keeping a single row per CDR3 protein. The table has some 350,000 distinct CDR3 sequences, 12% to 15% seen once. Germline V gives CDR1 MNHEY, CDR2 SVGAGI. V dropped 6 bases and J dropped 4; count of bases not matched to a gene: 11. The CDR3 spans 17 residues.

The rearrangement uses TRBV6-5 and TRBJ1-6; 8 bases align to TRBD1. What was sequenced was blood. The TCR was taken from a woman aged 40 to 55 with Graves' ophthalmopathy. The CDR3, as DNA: TGTGCCAGCAGGACCCAAGGACAGGGAACGTATAATTCACCCCTCCACTTT. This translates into CASRTQGQGTYNSPLHF.